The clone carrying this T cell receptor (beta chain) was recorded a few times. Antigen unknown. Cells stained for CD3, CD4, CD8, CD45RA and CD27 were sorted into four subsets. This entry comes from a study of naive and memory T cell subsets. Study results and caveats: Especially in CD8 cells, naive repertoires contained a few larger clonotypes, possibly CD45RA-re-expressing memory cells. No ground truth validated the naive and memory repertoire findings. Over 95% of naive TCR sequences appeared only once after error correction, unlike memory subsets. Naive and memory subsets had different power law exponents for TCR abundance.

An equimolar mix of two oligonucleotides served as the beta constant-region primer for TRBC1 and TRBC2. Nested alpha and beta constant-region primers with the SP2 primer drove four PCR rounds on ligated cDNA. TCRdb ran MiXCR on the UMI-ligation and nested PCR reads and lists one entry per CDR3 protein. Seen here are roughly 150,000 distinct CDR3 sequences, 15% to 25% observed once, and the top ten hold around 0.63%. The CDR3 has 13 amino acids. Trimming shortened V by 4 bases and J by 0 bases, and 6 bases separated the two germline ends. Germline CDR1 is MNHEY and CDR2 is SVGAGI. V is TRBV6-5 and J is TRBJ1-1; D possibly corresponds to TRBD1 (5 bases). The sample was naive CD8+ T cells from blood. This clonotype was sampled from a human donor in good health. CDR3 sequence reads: CASSSQVNTEAFF. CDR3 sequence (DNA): TGTGCCAGCAGTTCACAGGTGAACACTGAAGCTTTCTTT.